The present TCR beta chain was sequenced within a study of human T cells and chemical hapten exposure. Study information: 2% DPC applied to a 2 cm by 2 cm arm area sensitized donors.

The germline V gene has CDR1 SGHVS and CDR2 FQNEAQ. The ends were cut back, 5 bases at V and 7 bases at J, with 23 bases in the middle. CDR3 length: 16 residues. TCRdb recomputed calls from the RACE reads with MiXCR, one row per CDR3 protein. The sample carries about 52,000 distinct CDR3 sequences, 9.5% to 11% recorded once. Specified time point: patch test 1, 2 weeks after DPC sensitization. Treatment noted: therapeutic diphenylcyclopropenone sensitization with weekly scalp DPC. The authors extracted total RNA from unfractionated whole blood. The clonotype comes from a woman aged 35 to 49 with alopecia areata. Some clones in this sample may be carry-over from other donors' samples. The rearrangement uses TRBV7-8 and TRBJ1-1; D is unclear. Sequencing was performed on whole blood, taken in connection with sensitization to the hapten diphenylcyclopropenone (DPC). Here the CDR3 DNA reads TGTGCCAGCAGCGCGGAGGGATTGGGCAGTTCCCATGAAGCTTTCTTT. Encoded protein: CASSAEGLGSSHEAFF.